These T cell receptor beta chains were read from a single sample in a study of CD8 T cells in ankylosing spondylitis. MiXCR was run by TCRdb on the 5' RACE reads, yielding one entry per CDR3 protein. Counted here are roughly 470,000 distinct CDR3 sequences, roughly 26% occurring once; the ten biggest clones make up over 0.8%. Source material: blood, either unsorted or a sorted T cell fraction (not recorded which). Receptors originate from a male donor with ankylosing spondylitis. Both conserved end residues are part of each CDR3. The D gene is left open where the match is weak. Clone size, where shown, is once, few, many, or a class for clones that have expanded.

v_call: TRBV3-1
clone_size: few
cdr3_length: 14
d_call: NA
j_call: TRBJ2-1
cdr3_nt: TGTGCCAGCAGCCAAGGAGGCTGGCTCGGTGAGCAGTTCTTC
cdr3_aa: CASSQGGWLGEQFF

v_call: TRBV6-1
clone_size: NA
cdr3_length: 14
d_call: NA
j_call: TRBJ2-4
cdr3_nt: TGTGCCAGCACCCTCGGGGTAGCCAAAAACATTCAGTACTTC
cdr3_aa: CASTLGVAKNIQYF

v_call: TRBV2
clone_size: NA
cdr3_length: 14
d_call: NA
j_call: TRBJ1-1
cdr3_nt: TGTGCCAGCAGTCGAGGGGGGATGGGCACTGAAGCTTTCTTT
cdr3_aa: CASSRGGMGTEAFF

v_call: TRBV24-1
clone_size: NA
cdr3_length: 17
d_call: TRBD1
j_call: TRBJ2-1
cdr3_nt: TGTGCCACCAGTGATTTTGTACAGGGGCAGGGGTACAATGAGCAGTTCTTC
cdr3_aa: CATSDFVQGQGYNEQFF

v_call: TRBV18
clone_size: NA
cdr3_length: 15
d_call: TRBD1
j_call: TRBJ2-5
cdr3_nt: TGTGCCAGCTCACCACTGACAGGGTTAGGGGAGACCCAGTACTTC
cdr3_aa: CASSPLTGLGETQYF

v_call: TRBV10-3
clone_size: NA
cdr3_length: 16
d_call: NA
j_call: TRBJ2-5
cdr3_nt: TGTGCCATCAGTGAGCCGGGACGCAAAAACCAAGAGACCCAGTACTTC
cdr3_aa: CAISEPGRKNQETQYF

v_call: TRBV29-1
clone_size: NA
cdr3_length: 15
d_call: NA
j_call: TRBJ2-5
cdr3_nt: TGCAGCGTTTCGGGATTCTCGAGGGATATAGAGACCCAGTACTTC
cdr3_aa: CSVSGFSRDIETQYF

v_call: TRBV5-1
clone_size: few
cdr3_length: 15
d_call: TRBD2
j_call: TRBJ2-7
cdr3_nt: TGCGCCAGCAGCTTGGTTGGACTAGGGCCCTACGAGCAGTACTTC
cdr3_aa: CASSLVGLGPYEQYF

v_call: TRBV7-8
clone_size: NA
cdr3_length: 14
d_call: NA
j_call: TRBJ2-3
cdr3_nt: TGTGCCAGCAGCTTTAAATGGGACTCAGATACGCAGTATTTT
cdr3_aa: CASSFKWDSDTQYF

v_call: TRBV10-3
clone_size: few
cdr3_length: 15
d_call: NA
j_call: TRBJ2-1
cdr3_nt: TGTGCCATCAGTGAGTCTTTGGGCTCCTACAATGAGCAGTTCTTC
cdr3_aa: CAISESLGSYNEQFF

v_call: TRBV20-1
clone_size: few
cdr3_length: 16
d_call: TRBD2
j_call: TRBJ2-1
cdr3_nt: TGCAGTGCTAGCTTCCAGCGGGAGTCGTCCTACAATGAGCAGTTCTTC
cdr3_aa: CSASFQRESSYNEQFF

v_call: TRBV7-9
clone_size: NA
cdr3_length: 15
d_call: TRBD2
j_call: TRBJ2-1
cdr3_nt: TGTGCCAGCAGCTTAGCTAGCGGGAGGGCCTATGAGCAGTTCTTC
cdr3_aa: CASSLASGRAYEQFF

v_call: TRBV20-1
clone_size: NA
cdr3_length: 13
d_call: NA
j_call: TRBJ2-5
cdr3_nt: TGCAGTGCTAGAGACGGGAGTTTAGAGACCCAGTACTTC
cdr3_aa: CSARDGSLETQYF

v_call: TRBV9
clone_size: NA
cdr3_length: 12
d_call: NA
j_call: TRBJ2-1
cdr3_nt: TGTGCCAGCAGCGTAGTAGGAGGAGAGCAGTTCTTC
cdr3_aa: CASSVVGGEQFF

v_call: TRBV29-1
clone_size: NA
cdr3_length: 14
d_call: NA
j_call: TRBJ2-7
cdr3_nt: TGCAGCGTTTCTGCGGGGACCGGGACCTACGAGCAGTACTTC
cdr3_aa: CSVSAGTGTYEQYF

v_call: TRBV7-6
clone_size: few
cdr3_length: 15
d_call: TRBD2
j_call: TRBJ2-7
cdr3_nt: TGTGCCAGCAGCCAGCGGACTAGCGGCTCCTACGAGCAGTACTTC
cdr3_aa: CASSQRTSGSYEQYF

v_call: TRBV5-1
clone_size: few
cdr3_length: 13
d_call: NA
j_call: TRBJ1-1
cdr3_nt: TGCGCCAGCAGAGGCGGGGGAAACACTGAAGCTTTCTTT
cdr3_aa: CASRGGGNTEAFF

v_call: TRBV12-3/TRBV12-4
clone_size: few
cdr3_length: 16
d_call: TRBD2
j_call: TRBJ2-1
cdr3_nt: TGTGCCAGCAGTTTAGATCGGACTAGCGGGAACAATGAGCAGTTCTTC
cdr3_aa: CASSLDRTSGNNEQFF

v_call: TRBV5-1
clone_size: few
cdr3_length: 15
d_call: TRBD2
j_call: TRBJ2-5
cdr3_nt: TGCGCCAGCAGCTTGAGCGGGAGTAGCCCAGAGACCCAGTACTTC
cdr3_aa: CASSLSGSSPETQYF

v_call: TRBV20-1
clone_size: few
cdr3_length: 18
d_call: TRBD2
j_call: TRBJ2-1
cdr3_nt: TGCAGTGCTAGAAAGCCTCCAAAAACTAGCGGGAGTCGGAATGAGCAGTTCTTC
cdr3_aa: CSARKPPKTSGSRNEQFF

v_call: TRBV5-1
clone_size: NA
cdr3_length: 18
d_call: TRBD2
j_call: TRBJ2-2
cdr3_nt: TGCGCCAGCAGCTTGGATATAGCGGGAGGGCCGAACACCGGGGAGCTGTTTTTT
cdr3_aa: CASSLDIAGGPNTGELFF

v_call: TRBV29-1
clone_size: NA
cdr3_length: 14
d_call: NA
j_call: TRBJ1-1
cdr3_nt: TGCAGCGTTCAGACAGGCTCGATGAACACTGAAGCTTTCTTT
cdr3_aa: CSVQTGSMNTEAFF